This T cell receptor beta chain stems from a study of T cells after posttransplantation cyclophosphamide. Only in-frame clones appear in the TCRdb table, and some are missing; sequencing was by immunoSEQ multiplex PCR. This sample has 11,000 or so clones, with 80% to 90% found just once. A marrow graft followed busulfan-fludarabine conditioning, with cyclophosphamide on days +3 and +4. CDR3 size: 19 residues. CDR1 SGHRS and CDR2 YFSETQ come from the germline V gene. The V end was cut by 7 bases, the J end by 0 bases, with 26 bases between. This clone has just one count. Sequencing used PBMCs, obtained after allogeneic stem cell transplant with posttransplant cyclophosphamide. The gene calls are TRBV5-1 and TRBJ2-1, with D possibly matching TRBD2 (7 bases). This clonotype originated in a female patient aged 45 to 65 who received an allogeneic stem cell transplant from a related donor, was CMV-positive, and had no GVHD. Part of the T cells may come from the graft donor. CDR3: CASGLAGAGDLSSYNEQFF. The CDR3 DNA reads as TGCGCCAGCGGTCTAGCAGGGGCGGGGGACCTGAGCTCCTACAATGAGCAGTTCTTC.